This T cell receptor beta chain was captured in a study of T cell responses to AZD1222 COVID-19 vaccine. Study-wide results and limits: After the peak T cell response, and only then, were repertoires sampled. At baseline, seropositivity was found in only a handful of AZD1222 recipients. Mostly white British, mostly female donors; authors suggested clonal diversity may be underestimated.

TCRdb keeps only in-frame clones here, not all; method: immunoSEQ multiplex PCR. The sample lists around 76,000 clones, 80% to 90% seen once, with about 13% in the top ten. A note on this clone: What it binds is unknown.

Losses at the gene ends were 7 bases for V and 3 bases for J; bases not matched to a gene: 2. Germline CDR1 and CDR2: KGHDR and SFDVKD. This CDR3 comprises 14 residues. The J gene is TRBJ2-2, the V gene TRBV24-1, with 9 bases aligning to TRBD1. This clonotype originated in an adult in good health. The material was peripheral blood, obtained on day 0 of AZD1222 vaccination. CDR3 DNA sequence: TGTGCCACCAGCGGGACAGGGTACACCGGGGAGCTGTTTTTT. It codes for CATSGTGYTGELFF.